Listed below are T cell receptor beta chains from one sample, sequenced in a study of CXCR3-negative and CXCR3-positive naive CD8 T cells. One entry per CDR3 protein, without DNA, is what TCRdb gives after re-calling the 5' RACE reads. The sample data list 130,000 or so distinct CDR3 sequences. Sequencing was performed on naive CXCR3+ CD8+ T cells from blood. These receptors were taken from a human donor in good health. Some clones in this sample may be carry-over from other donors' samples. The CDR3 runs from the conserved cysteine through the conserved F or W.

TRBJ2-7 TRBV12-3/TRBV12-4 CASSRSGTGQETQYF
TRBJ2-7 TRBV19 CASEDSHSYEQYF
TRBJ1-1 TRBV15 CATSRDHREAFF
TRBJ2-5 TRBV24-1 CATSGDSGALQETQYF
TRBJ2-7 TRBV4-2 CASSQAATASYEQYF
TRBJ2-7 TRBV4-1 CASSQGSGSYEQYF
TRBJ1-1 TRBV2 CARLTGGRTEAFF
TRBJ1-2 TRBV10-3 CAISEAGTGGYANYGYTF
TRBJ1-2 TRBV29-1 CSVERRQGASGRVWGYTF
TRBJ2-7 TRBV15 CATSTGDTYEQYF
TRBJ1-1 TRBV20-1 CSAREAWAGLIEAFF
TRBJ2-6 TRBV29-1 CSVRLLDRGKAPGANVLTF
TRBJ1-3 TRBV20-1 CSAERGLPSGNTIYF
TRBJ2-3 TRBV7-2 CASSLYLAGGRDHTDTQYF
TRBJ2-7 TRBV20-1 CSAKGTDSYEQYF
TRBJ2-5 TRBV6-5 CASRLLAGETQYF
TRBJ2-5 TRBV28 CASSSAGQETQYF
TRBJ2-1 TRBV4-1 CASSGGGGADQQFF
TRBJ2-1 TRBV9 CASTQGELTYNEQFF
TRBJ2-2 TRBV14 CASSRYTGELFF
TRBJ2-4 TRBV5-1 CASSLSGLAGVNIQYF
TRBJ2-3 TRBV28 CASSPWASGGSSTDTQYF
TRBJ2-6 TRBV11-2 CASSRELSGANVLTF